The 5 T cell receptor beta chains below were found in one sample sequenced in a study of CXCR3-negative and CXCR3-positive naive CD8 T cells. Findings of the study overall: When CXCR3-positive naive cells were set against CXCR3-negative naive cells, the former had more hydrophobic TRB CDR3s.

5' RACE with UMI labels generated the TRB cDNA libraries. One entry per CDR3 protein, without DNA, is what TCRdb gives after re-calling the 5' RACE reads. Recorded here are approximately 59,000 distinct CDR3 sequences; the top ten clones represent about 0.71%. Their specific antigens are unknown. The specimen sequenced was naive CXCR3+ CD8+ T cells from blood. Subset reported: CD45RO-CCR7+CD27+CD95- naive CD8+ T cells expressing CXCR3 (TNR3+). The receptors here all came from a human donor in good health. Some clones in this sample may be carry-over from other donors' samples.

This chain links TRBV28 with TRBJ1-1; TCRdb picks TRBD1, but there is no DNA to check that call. Germline V gene lookup returns CDR1 MDHEN and CDR2 SYDVKM. This CDR3 contains 13 residues. CDR3 loop: CASSLSPNTEAFF.

The chain carries TRBV9 and TRBJ2-3; TCRdb's D call, TRBD2, is unchecked because there is no DNA. From germline, CDR1 is SGDLS and CDR2 YYNGEE. This CDR3 has 17 amino acids. The CDR3 loop reads CASSALPGLEGTDTQYF.

The J gene is TRBJ2-1, the V gene TRBV5-5; there is no DNA to check the TCRdb D call of TRBD2. The CDR3 loop spans 16 amino acids. CDR1 is SGHKS, CDR2 YYEKEE, per germline (reference sequence). The CDR3 here is CASSLVSGGVYNEQFF.

The rearrangement uses TRBV6-5 and TRBJ2-2; with no DNA, the TCRdb D assignment of TRBD1 cannot be verified. The CDR3 has 20 amino acids. CDR1 and CDR2 from the germline V gene are MNHEY and SVGAGI. Here the CDR3 reads CASSYTPLLGGIANTGELFF.

The CDR3 sequence: CASSELTGSHNEQLF. The V and J genes are TRBV6-1 and TRBJ2-1. This CDR3 has 15 residues. Germline V gives CDR1 MNHNS, CDR2 SASEGT.